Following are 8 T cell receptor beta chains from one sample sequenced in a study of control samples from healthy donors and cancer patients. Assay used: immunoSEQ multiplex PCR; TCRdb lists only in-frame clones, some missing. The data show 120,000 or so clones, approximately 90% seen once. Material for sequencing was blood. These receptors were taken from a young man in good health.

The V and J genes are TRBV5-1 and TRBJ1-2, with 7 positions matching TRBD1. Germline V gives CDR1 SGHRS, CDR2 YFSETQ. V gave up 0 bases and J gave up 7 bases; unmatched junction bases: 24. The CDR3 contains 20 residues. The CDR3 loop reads CASSLAWRGTDIVERRGYTF. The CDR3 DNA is TGCGCCAGCAGCTTGGCGTGGCGTGGGACAGACATCGTCGAGCGGCGTGGCTACACCTTC.

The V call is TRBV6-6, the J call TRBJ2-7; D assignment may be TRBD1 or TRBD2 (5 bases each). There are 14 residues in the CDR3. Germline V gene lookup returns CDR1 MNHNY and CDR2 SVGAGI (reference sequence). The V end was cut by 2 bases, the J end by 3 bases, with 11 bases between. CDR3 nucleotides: TGTGCCAGCAGTTACACGAGGGGTAGCTACGAGCAGTACTTC. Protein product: CASSYTRGSYEQYF.

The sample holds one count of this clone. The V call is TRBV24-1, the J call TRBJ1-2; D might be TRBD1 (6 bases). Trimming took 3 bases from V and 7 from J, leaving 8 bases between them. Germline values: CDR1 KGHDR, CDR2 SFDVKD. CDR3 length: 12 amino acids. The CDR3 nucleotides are TGTGCCACCAGTGATGACAGGTCTGGCTACACCTTC. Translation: CATSDDRSGYTF.

In nucleotides, the CDR3 is TGTGCCAGTACCGAGGACAGGGAAGGCTACACCTTC. Its protein product is CASTEDREGYTF. The V gene is TRBV19, the J gene TRBJ1-2; 8 bases map to TRBD1. CDR1 and CDR2 from the germline V gene are LNHDA and SQIVND (reference sequence). The CDR3 is made up of 12 amino acids. The V gene end was trimmed by 7 bases and the J gene end by 8 bases; junction bases not matched to a gene: 6.

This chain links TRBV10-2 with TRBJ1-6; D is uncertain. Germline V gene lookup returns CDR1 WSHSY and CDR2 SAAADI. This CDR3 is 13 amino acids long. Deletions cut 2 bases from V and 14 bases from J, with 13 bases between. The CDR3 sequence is CASSEGLARSLHF. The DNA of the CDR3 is TGCGCCAGCAGTGAGGGGCTGGCAAGATCCCTCCACTTT.

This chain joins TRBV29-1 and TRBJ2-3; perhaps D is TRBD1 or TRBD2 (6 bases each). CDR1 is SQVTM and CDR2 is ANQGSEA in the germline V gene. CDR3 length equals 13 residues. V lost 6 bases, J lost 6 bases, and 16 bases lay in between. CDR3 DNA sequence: TGCAGCGTCCCCTTTGGGGGGCCCGATACGCAGTATTTT. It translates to CSVPFGGPDTQYF.

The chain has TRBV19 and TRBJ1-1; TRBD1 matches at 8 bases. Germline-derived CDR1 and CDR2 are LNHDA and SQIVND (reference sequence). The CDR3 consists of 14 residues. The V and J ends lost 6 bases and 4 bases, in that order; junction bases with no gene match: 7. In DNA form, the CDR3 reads TGTGCCAGTAGCAGGGACAGGCAATCCACTGAAGCTTTCTTT. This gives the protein CASSRDRQSTEAFF.

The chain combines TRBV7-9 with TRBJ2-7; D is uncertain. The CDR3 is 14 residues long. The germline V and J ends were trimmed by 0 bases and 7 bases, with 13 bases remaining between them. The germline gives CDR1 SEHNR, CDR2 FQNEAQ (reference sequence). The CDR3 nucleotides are TGTGCCAGCAGCTTAGCGCTCCAGGCTGGAGAGCAGTACTTC. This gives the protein CASSLALQAGEQYF. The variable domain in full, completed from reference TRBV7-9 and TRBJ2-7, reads DTGVSQNPRHKITKRGQNVTFRCDPISEHNRLYWYRQTLGQGPEFLTYFQNEAQLEKSRLLSDRFSAERPKGSFSTLEIQRTEQGDSAMYLCASSLALQAGEQYFGPGTRLTVT.